A selection of T cell receptor beta chains follows, all from one sample in a study of monozygotic twins with inflammatory bowel disease. TCRdb re-called the 5' RACE reads, yielding one record per CDR3 amino acid sequence without DNA. This sample's clone table lists about 420,000 distinct CDR3 sequences. Sequencing was done on a sample of blood. The origin of the receptors is a human donor with ulcerative colitis or Crohn's disease, or a healthy co-twin of an affected twin (not recorded which). CDR3s include the opening cysteine and the closing phenylalanine or tryptophan. The order of the fields is CDR3 length, V gene, J gene, CDR3 protein.

cdr3_length: 15
v_call: TRBV10-3
j_call: TRBJ2-7
cdr3_aa: CAISSSGRESYEQYF

cdr3_length: 15
v_call: TRBV7-2
j_call: TRBJ2-2
cdr3_aa: CASSPRTSGTGELFF

cdr3_length: 16
v_call: TRBV5-6
j_call: TRBJ1-1
cdr3_aa: CASSPPGQAFNTEAFF

cdr3_length: 17
v_call: TRBV5-1
j_call: TRBJ2-1
cdr3_aa: CASSLTLGDSRYNEQFF

cdr3_length: 15
v_call: TRBV6-1
j_call: TRBJ2-2
cdr3_aa: CASRKLTGNAGELFF

cdr3_length: 16
v_call: TRBV5-1
j_call: TRBJ2-4
cdr3_aa: CASSPLQQGGLNIQYF

cdr3_length: 16
v_call: TRBV6-1
j_call: TRBJ2-1
cdr3_aa: CASSDPGLGAHNEQFF

cdr3_length: 14
v_call: TRBV6-6
j_call: TRBJ1-5
cdr3_aa: CASLDSIPHQPQHF

cdr3_length: 15
v_call: TRBV4-1
j_call: TRBJ1-2
cdr3_aa: CASSLSEAEGTRLSF

cdr3_length: 14
v_call: TRBV12-3/TRBV12-4
j_call: TRBJ1-1
cdr3_aa: CASYRTAMNTEAFF

cdr3_length: 13
v_call: TRBV15
j_call: TRBJ1-4
cdr3_aa: CATSPAGHEKLFF

cdr3_length: 16
v_call: TRBV5-1
j_call: TRBJ2-3
cdr3_aa: CASSLGGGLAGETQYF

cdr3_length: 18
v_call: TRBV18
j_call: TRBJ2-6
cdr3_aa: CASSIQQGSVGGANVLTF

cdr3_length: 17
v_call: TRBV11-2
j_call: TRBJ1-6
cdr3_aa: CASSLLSASYLTSPLHF

cdr3_length: 19
v_call: TRBV29-1
j_call: TRBJ1-2
cdr3_aa: CSVEDHGLPTGPTQWGYTF